The clone carrying this T cell receptor beta chain occurred many times. Antigen unknown. In building TCR beta libraries, iRepertoire HTBI primers were used together with Arm-PCR of CDR3 regions. One entry per CDR3 protein results from TCRdb running MiXCR on the multiplex PCR reads. The sample lists roughly 560,000 distinct CDR3 sequences, more than 10% seen once, with approximately 9.6% in the top ten. This record belongs to a study of regulatory T cells in long-lasting Graves disease. Findings and limits, study-wide: Between persistent patients, 2,500 to 3,500 public clonotypes were shared, exceeding the roughly 1,000 shared between new patients.

Per the germline V gene, CDR1 is SGHVS and CDR2 is FQNEAQ. V shed 1 base and J shed 5 bases, with 17 bases lying between them. The CDR3 contains 16 residues. As to time point: newly diagnosed GD, antithyroid drugs for less than 3 months. Construction of the TCR library relied on RNA isolated from PBMCs. These same data were also listed under a study on T cells in Graves' hyperthyroidism and ophthalmopathy.

The gene calls are TRBV7-8 and TRBJ1-1; D possibly corresponds to TRBD1 (6 bases). The receptor comes from a woman aged 25-40 years with Graves disease. The material was peripheral blood mononuclear cells (PBMCs), obtained at new diagnosis, from a patient treated with antithyroid drugs. CDR3 nucleotides: TGTGCCAGCAGCTTAGAACCTAGGGGGTTGAGGACTGAAGCTTTCTTT. Translation: CASSLEPRGLRTEAFF.